This passage covers 10 T cell receptor beta chains from one sample sequenced in a study of shared clonotypes between healthy human individuals. Generated by immunoSEQ multiplex PCR, the TCRdb table keeps only in-frame clones and is missing some. In the table there are roughly 2 million clones, approximately 96% of which are singletons. Sequencing was done on a sample of naive CD4+ T cells sorted from blood. Documented subset: CD45RA+ positively selected. All receptors derive from a man aged 18 to 29 in good health.

This clone was observed a single time. The chain employs TRBV4-3 and TRBJ2-2; no firm D call. Germline V lookup: CDR1 LGHNA, CDR2 YSLEER. Deletions cut 4 bases from V and 6 bases from J, with 9 bases between. The CDR3 covers 13 residues. CDR3 sequence (DNA): TGCGCCAGCAGCCCAAACCACGCCGGGGAGCTGTTTTTT. Translating gives CASSPNHAGELFF.

This chain joins TRBV5-1 and TRBJ2-7; D is uncertain. CDR1 and CDR2 (germline): SGHRS, YFSETQ. CDR3 size: 12 residues. V was shortened by 0 bases and J by 6 bases, with 7 bases between the two germline ends. In DNA form, the CDR3 reads TGCGCCAGCAGCTTGGTTGACTCCGAGCAGTACTTC. Protein: CASSLVDSEQYF. The whole variable domain, remainder taken from reference TRBV5-1 and TRBJ2-7, is KAGVTQTPRYLIKTRGQQVTLSCSPISGHRSVSWYQQTPGQGLQFLFEYFSETQRNKGNFPGRFSGRQFSNSRSEMNVSTLELGDSALYLCASSLVDSEQYFGPGTRLTVT.

J is TRBJ2-3 and V is TRBV4-2, with D unresolved. Germline V gene lookup returns CDR1 LGHNA and CDR2 YNFKEQ. Trimming shortened V by 0 bases and J by 2 bases, and 9 bases separated the two germline ends. The CDR3 sequence is 15 residues long. The CDR3 sequence is CASSQDPQPTDTQYF. The CDR3 DNA reads TGTGCCAGCAGCCAAGATCCGCAGCCCACAGATACGCAGTATTTT.

The gene calls are TRBV19 and TRBJ2-5; 12 bases map to TRBD2. The length of the CDR3 is 16 residues. CDR1 LNHDA and CDR2 SQIVND come from the germline V gene (reference sequence). Trimming cost V 4 bases and J 2 bases; bases outside gene matches: 5. CDR3 sequence reads: CASSSLAGGTQETQYF. The CDR3 nucleotides read TGTGCCAGTAGTAGCCTAGCGGGAGGGACACAAGAGACCCAGTACTTC.

Note on this clone: Other nucleotide sequences from this sample produce the same CDR3. The chain uses TRBV11-3 and TRBJ1-6; 8 bases map to TRBD1. The CDR3 totals 14 residues. Unmatched junction bases numbered 3, after V lost 5 bases and J lost 6 bases. The V gene's germline CDR1 is SGHNT and CDR2 YENEEA. CDR3 bases: TGTGCCAGCAGCCTTGGACAGGGTAATTCACCCCTCCACTTT. Translating it yields CASSLGQGNSPLHF.

This chain joins TRBV18 and TRBJ2-7; tentative D call: TRBD2 (5 bases). The CDR3 runs 11 residues. V lost 3 bases and J 7 bases, leaving 7 bases between the germline ends. CDR1 KGHSH and CDR2 LQKENI come from the germline V gene. CDR3 sequence (DNA): TGTGCCAGCTCACCTCGGGGAGAGCAGTACTTC. Its translation is CASSPRGEQYF.

This clone came up once. The sample carries other DNA sequences with the same CDR3. This chain uses TRBV19 with TRBJ1-6; D call uncertain. The germline CDR1 and CDR2 sequences are LNHDA and SQIVND (reference sequence). The CDR3 has 13 residues. The V gene lost 3 bases and the J gene lost 7 bases, with 7 bases spanning the gap. CDR3 DNA sequence: TGTGCCAGTAGTATCGGCAGAAATTCACCCCTCCACTTT. Amino acid sequence: CASSIGRNSPLHF.

The chain is built from TRBV28 and TRBJ1-5, with 12 bases aligning to TRBD1. With 4 bases clipped from V and 5 bases from J, the junction kept 6 bases outside the gene matches. CDR1 is MDHEN and CDR2 is SYDVKM in the germline V gene. There are 16 residues in the CDR3. CDR3 in amino acids: CASSSMGQGADQPQHF. In DNA form, the CDR3 reads TGTGCCAGCAGTTCAATGGGACAGGGGGCAGATCAGCCCCAGCATTTT.

This rearrangement joins TRBV10-3 to TRBJ2-2; 9 nucleotides line up with TRBD1. CDR1 ENHRY and CDR2 SYGVKD come from the germline V gene. V shed 10 bases, J shed 5 bases, and the junction held 8 bases outside the gene matches. The CDR3 contains 14 residues. CDR3 DNA sequence: TGTGCCACCGACAGGGGGAAGGAGACCGGGGAGCTGTTTTTT. The encoded protein is CATDRGKETGELFF.

This clone was picked up one time. This sequence joins TRBV7-6 and TRBJ1-1; D uncertain. V was pared by 2 bases and J by 0 bases, with 10 bases between. CDR3 length equals 15 residues. Germline V gives CDR1 SGHVS, CDR2 FNYEAQ. As DNA, the CDR3 is TGTGCCAGCAGCTTAATGGCAGAAATGAACACTGAAGCTTTCTTT. This gives the protein CASSLMAEMNTEAFF.